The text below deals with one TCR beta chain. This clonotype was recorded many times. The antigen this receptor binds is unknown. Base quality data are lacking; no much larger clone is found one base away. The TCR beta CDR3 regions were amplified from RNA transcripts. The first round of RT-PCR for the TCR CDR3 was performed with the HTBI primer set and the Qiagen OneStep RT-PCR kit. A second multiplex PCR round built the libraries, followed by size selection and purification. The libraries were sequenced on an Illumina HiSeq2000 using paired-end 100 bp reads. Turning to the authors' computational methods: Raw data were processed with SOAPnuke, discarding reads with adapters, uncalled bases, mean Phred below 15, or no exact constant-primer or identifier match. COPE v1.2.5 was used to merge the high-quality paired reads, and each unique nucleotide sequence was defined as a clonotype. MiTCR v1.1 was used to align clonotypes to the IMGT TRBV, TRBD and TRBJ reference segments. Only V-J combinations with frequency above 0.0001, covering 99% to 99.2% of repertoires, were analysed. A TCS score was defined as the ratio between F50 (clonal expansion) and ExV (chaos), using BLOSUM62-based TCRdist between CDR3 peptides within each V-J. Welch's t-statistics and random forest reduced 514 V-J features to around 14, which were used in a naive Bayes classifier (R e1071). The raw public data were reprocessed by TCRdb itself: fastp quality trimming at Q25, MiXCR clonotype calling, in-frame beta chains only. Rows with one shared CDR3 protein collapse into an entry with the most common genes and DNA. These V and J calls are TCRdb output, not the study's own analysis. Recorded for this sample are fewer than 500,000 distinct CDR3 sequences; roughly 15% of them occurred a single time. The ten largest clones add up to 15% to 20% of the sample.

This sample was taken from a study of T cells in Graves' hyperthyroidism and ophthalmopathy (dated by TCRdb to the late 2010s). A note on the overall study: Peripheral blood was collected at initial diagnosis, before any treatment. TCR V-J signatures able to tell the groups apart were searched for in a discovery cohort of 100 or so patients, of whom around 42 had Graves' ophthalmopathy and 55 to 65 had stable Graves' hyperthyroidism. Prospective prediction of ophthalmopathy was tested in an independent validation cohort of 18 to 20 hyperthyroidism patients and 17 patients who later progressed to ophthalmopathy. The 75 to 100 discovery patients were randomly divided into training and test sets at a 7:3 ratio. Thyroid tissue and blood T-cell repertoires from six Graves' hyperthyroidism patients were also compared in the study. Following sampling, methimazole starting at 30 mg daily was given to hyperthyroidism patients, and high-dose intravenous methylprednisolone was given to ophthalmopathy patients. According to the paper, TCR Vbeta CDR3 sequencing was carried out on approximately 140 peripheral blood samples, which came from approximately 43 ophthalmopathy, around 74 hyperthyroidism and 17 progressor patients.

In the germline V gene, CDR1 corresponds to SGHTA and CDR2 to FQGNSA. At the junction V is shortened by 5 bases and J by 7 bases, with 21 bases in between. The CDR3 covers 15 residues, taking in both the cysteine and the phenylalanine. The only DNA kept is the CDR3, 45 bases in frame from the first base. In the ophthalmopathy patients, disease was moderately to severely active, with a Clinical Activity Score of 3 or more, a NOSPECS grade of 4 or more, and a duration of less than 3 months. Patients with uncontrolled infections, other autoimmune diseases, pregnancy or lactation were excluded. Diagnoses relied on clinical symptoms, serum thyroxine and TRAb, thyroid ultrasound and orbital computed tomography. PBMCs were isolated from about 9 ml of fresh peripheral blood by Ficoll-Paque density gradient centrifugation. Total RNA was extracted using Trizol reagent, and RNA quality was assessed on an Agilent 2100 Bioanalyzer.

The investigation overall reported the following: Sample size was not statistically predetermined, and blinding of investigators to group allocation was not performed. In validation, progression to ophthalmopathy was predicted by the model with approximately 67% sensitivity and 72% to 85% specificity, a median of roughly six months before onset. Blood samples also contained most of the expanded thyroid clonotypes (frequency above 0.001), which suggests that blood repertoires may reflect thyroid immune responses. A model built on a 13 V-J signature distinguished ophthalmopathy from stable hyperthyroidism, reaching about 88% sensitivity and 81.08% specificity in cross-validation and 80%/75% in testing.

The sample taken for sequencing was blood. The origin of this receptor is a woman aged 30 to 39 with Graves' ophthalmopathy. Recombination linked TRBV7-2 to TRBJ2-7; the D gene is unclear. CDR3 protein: CASSPQAAYEKEQYF. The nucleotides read TGTGCCAGCAGCCCCCAAGCCGCATATGAAAAGGAGCAGTACTTC. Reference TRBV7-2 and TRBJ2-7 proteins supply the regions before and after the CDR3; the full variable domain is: GAGVSQSPSNKVTEKGKDVELRCDPISGHTALYWYRQSLGQGLEFLIYFQGNSAPDKSGLPSDRFSAERTGGSVSTLTIQRTQQEDSAVYLCASSPQAAYEKEQYFGPGTRLTVT.